The table lists the clone carrying this T cell receptor beta chain with a few counts. Its antigen is unidentified. These data belong to a study of identical twins. Findings and caveats of the study: Models underestimated out-of-frame TCR alpha sharing in monozygotic twins. Twin pairs had excess sharing that was weaker in beta out-of-frame sequences. Cord blood's abundant beta clonotypes had fewer insertions, unlike memory repertoires.

Germline V lookup: CDR1 DFQATT, CDR2 SNEGSKA (reference sequence). Trimming at V came to 3 bases and at J to 3 bases, leaving 10 bases not matched to a gene. This CDR3 has 16 residues. Through template switching, a universal primer site was introduced, and the cDNA contained unique molecular identifiers. TCRdb called the 5' RACE reads again in MiXCR, with one record for every CDR3 protein. Among about 550,000 distinct CDR3 sequences listed, about 20% were seen once. The same specimen was also included in a second study, on yellow fever vaccine responses in identical twins.

The source material was CD4+ T cells sorted from blood. The chain recombines TRBV20-1 with TRBJ2-7; TRBD2 matches 11 bases. This sequence was found in a woman in her late teens or twenties in good health. The CDR3 sequence: CSASSWTSGHYYEQYF. DNA of the CDR3: TGCAGTGCTAGTTCATGGACTAGCGGGCATTACTACGAGCAGTACTTC.